Sequencing of this TCR beta chain was carried out in a study of CD8 T cells in ankylosing spondylitis. Study-wide findings and caveats: Clones that were linked to disease were CD8+ and were relatively rare in peripheral blood.

CDR3 length equals 17 residues. V was clipped by 7 bases and J by 4 bases, with 23 bases between them. Germline CDR1 and CDR2: MNHNS and SASEGT. In this sample, this clonotype turned up a few times. Its antigen is unidentified. The TCR beta libraries were generated through quantitative 5'-RACE incorporating molecular barcodes. Using its own MiXCR run on the 5' RACE reads, TCRdb lists one record per CDR3 protein. The table shows 200,000 to 300,000 distinct CDR3 sequences, with over 9.5% occurring only once. The TCR sequence derives from a male donor with ankylosing spondylitis or in good health (not recorded which). This rearrangement joins TRBV6-1 to TRBJ1-5; possible D gene TRBD1, 6 bases. The sequencing input was blood, either unsorted or a sorted T cell fraction (not recorded which). The CDR3 reads CASILNTGEQGNQPQHF. The DNA for the CDR3 is TGTGCCAGCATCTTAAACACTGGAGAACAGGGAAATCAGCCCCAGCATTTT.